The source of this T cell receptor (beta chain) is a study of T cells in Graves' hyperthyroidism and ophthalmopathy. TCR beta CDR3 regions were amplified from RNA transcripts. The primer set for the first-round RT-PCR of the TCR CDR3 was HTBI. TCRdb re-derived calls from the multiplex PCR reads in MiXCR, one entry per CDR3 protein. This sample carries some 180,000 distinct CDR3 sequences, approximately 17% of them seen once, and the ten largest clones take 25% to 35%. This clonotype was counted many times. The V gene's germline CDR1 is SGHNT and CDR2 YYREEE (reference sequence). V dropped 4 bases and J dropped 2 bases, with 16 bases sitting between them. The CDR3 covers 15 residues.

This chain uses TRBV5-4 with TRBJ2-7, with D maybe TRBD1 (5 bases). The sequence derives from a woman aged 45-60 years with Graves' hyperthyroidism. Input material: blood. The CDR3 DNA reads as TGTGCCAGCAGCCCCAGGGCCGGAAGAGCCTACGAGCAGTACTTC. Translating it yields CASSPRAGRAYEQYF.